These 5 T cell receptor beta chains came from one sample sequenced in a study of blood T cells in healthy people across ages. It was with a sample-barcoded 5' primer and a J-beta primer mix that a second PCR of roughly 7 to 12 cycles was run. TCRdb re-analysed the 5' RACE reads in MiXCR, keeping a single row per CDR3 protein. The table records roughly 1.9 million distinct CDR3 sequences, 35% to 50% of them present only once. Sequencing used blood. These receptors were collected from a human donor in good health.

Points on this clonotype: The junction shows a germline mismatch at one end, possibly a read error. The rearrangement joins TRBV6-6 to TRBJ2-7; the match to TRBD2 covers 10 bases. The CDR3 covers 15 residues. Per the germline V gene, CDR1 is MNHNY and CDR2 is SVGAGI (reference sequence). CDR3 sequence: CTSSRSGGASYEQYF. The DNA of the CDR3 is TGTACCAGCAGCCGCAGCGGGGGGGCCTCTTACGAGCAGTACTTC.

This clonotype was counted between two and nine times. V gene TRBV10-3 combines with J gene TRBJ1-4, with D possibly TRBD1 on 6 matching bases. Trimming took 6 bases from V and 8 from J, leaving 13 bases between them. The CDR3 spans 13 residues. Germline assignment: CDR1 ENHRY and CDR2 SYGVKD. The CDR3 nucleotides read TGTGCCATCAGAGGGGGGGACGAGGAAAAACTGTTTTTT. This gives the protein CAIRGGDEEKLFF.

This clonotype came up a few times. This rearrangement joins TRBV7-2 to TRBJ2-3; 9 bases are shared with TRBD1. This CDR3 is 17 amino acids long. V trimming: 5 bases; J trimming: 7 bases; junction bases outside the gene matches: 16. Germline V gives CDR1 SGHTA, CDR2 FQGNSA. The CDR3 protein is CASSPNPRQGGVYTQYF. CDR3 nucleotides: TGTGCCAGCAGCCCGAACCCTAGACAGGGGGGAGTTTATACGCAGTATTTT.

This clonotype showed up just a few times. CDR3 nucleotides: TGCGCCAGCAGCCTTCAGCGGGACACAGACACAGATACGCAGTATTTT. Translated: CASSLQRDTDTDTQYF. The rearrangement joins TRBV4-3 to TRBJ2-3; the D gene is possibly TRBD2 (7 bases). Deletions cut 4 bases from V and 2 bases from J, with 16 bases between. The CDR3 consists of 16 residues. The V gene's germline CDR1 is LGHNA and CDR2 YSLEER.

This clonotype was detected only once. The rearrangement links TRBV7-3 to TRBJ2-3; D possibly corresponds to TRBD1 (5 bases). V lost 5 bases and J lost 5, with 17 bases in between. The CDR3 has 15 residues. Germline assignment: CDR1 SGHTA and CDR2 FQGTGA. The CDR3 protein is CASSPQGSLVDTQYF. For the CDR3, the DNA is TGTGCCAGCAGCCCCCAGGGCTCTCTTGTAGATACGCAGTATTTT. The whole variable domain, remainder taken from reference TRBV7-3 and TRBJ2-3, is GAGVSQTPSNKVTEKGKYVELRCDPISGHTALYWYRQSLGQGPEFLIYFQGTGAADDSGLPNDRFFAVRPEGSVSTLKIQRTERGDSAVYLCASSPQGSLVDTQYFGPGTRLTVL.